The 6 T cell receptor beta chains presented below share a single source sample, sequenced in a study of Ad26.COV2.S vaccination and SARS-CoV-2 variants. The assay was immunoSEQ multiplex PCR, and TCRdb's table has in-frame clones only and misses some. This sample has around 170,000 clones, with around 90% found just once. This specimen consisted of peripheral blood, obtained after recovery from COVID-19. The receptors come from a human donor who had recovered from COVID-19.

This clone has just one count. The V and J genes are TRBV7-9 and TRBJ2-5, with TRBD1 matching 11 bases. Looked up from germline, CDR1 is SEHNR and CDR2 is FQNEAQ (reference sequence). With V trimmed by 5 bases and J by 5 bases, 19 bases remained unmatched. This CDR3 is built from 19 residues. DNA for the CDR3: TGTGCCAGCAGCATATTCCGGGACAGGGGGTCTGGTGTCAGGGAGACCCAGTACTTC. Translation gives CASSIFRDRGSGVRETQYF.

The V call is TRBV6-5, the J call TRBJ2-1; a possible D gene is TRBD1 (6 bases). Trimming pared 5 bases from V and 7 bases from J, leaving 12 bases between. In germline, CDR1 is MNHEY, CDR2 SVGAGI. This CDR3 region has 13 residues. Written as DNA, the CDR3 is TGTGCCAGCAGTCCACAGGGATTAAATGAGCAGTTCTTC. As protein: CASSPQGLNEQFF.

The rearrangement links TRBV18 to TRBJ2-7; D is perhaps TRBD1 (6 bases). Trimming stripped 1 base from V and 0 bases from J, with 16 bases between. Germline values: CDR1 KGHSH, CDR2 LQKENI. This CDR3 has 17 residues. This CDR3 is CASSPQISRDTSYEQYF. In DNA form, the CDR3 reads TGTGCCAGCTCACCACAAATATCTCGGGACACCTCCTACGAGCAGTACTTC.

The genes are TRBV10-2 and TRBJ1-3, with 12 bases aligning to TRBD1. The CDR3 spans 16 residues. Germline CDR1 WSHSY, CDR2 SAAADI. Trimming at V came to 3 bases and at J to 4 bases, leaving 4 bases not matched to a gene. The CDR3 DNA sequence: TGCGCCAGCAGTGACGGGACAGGGGGCACGGGAAACACCATATATTTT. Amino acid sequence: CASSDGTGGTGNTIYF.

This clone was seen a few times. The V call is TRBV5-1, the J call TRBJ2-1; 9 bases match TRBD1. The germline CDR1 and CDR2 sequences are SGHRS and YFSETQ. The CDR3 has 15 residues. Trimming cost V 4 bases and J 10 bases; bases outside gene matches: 12. The chain's CDR3 is CASSGTGTGFVEQFF. CDR3 DNA sequence: TGCGCCAGCAGCGGAACCGGGACAGGGTTTGTCGAGCAGTTCTTC.

The rearrangement joins TRBV5-1 to TRBJ2-7, with 7 bases matching TRBD1. The CDR3 extends over 15 amino acids. V shed 4 bases and J 6 bases; nucleotides not matched to a gene: 13. Germline V gene lookup returns CDR1 SGHRS and CDR2 YFSETQ. CDR3 in DNA: TGCGCCAGCAGCCGGAGTTCTGGACAGGTCGGCGAGCAGTACTTC. Translation gives CASSRSSGQVGEQYF.